This TCR beta chain comes out of a study of T cell responses to AZD1222 COVID-19 vaccine. Findings and limits, study-wide: Unmutated variant regions are reportedly targeted by nearly half of spike-specific TCRs. Possibly, clonal diversity was underestimated; donors were largely white British and included more females.

V was trimmed by 6 bases and J by 4 bases, leaving 18 bases between them. CDR1 is ENHRY and CDR2 is SYGVKD in the germline V gene. The CDR3 contains 15 residues. TCRdb keeps only in-frame clones here, not all; method: immunoSEQ multiplex PCR. The table shows some 120,000 clones, with about 89% occurring only once. A remark on this clone: Its matching antigen is unknown.

The sequences come from peripheral blood, collected on day 0 of AZD1222 vaccination. The receptor was derived from an adult in good health. The chain employs TRBV10-3 and TRBJ1-1, with D hard to call. CDR3 coding DNA: TGTGCCATCAGAGCAGATTTTGGTCTTGTCACTGAAGCTTTCTTT. Its translation is CAIRADFGLVTEAFF.